This T cell receptor (beta chain) was captured in a study of cytomegalovirus exposure and HLA in healthy donors. Primers included in the PCR were 60 Vbeta and 13 Jbeta primers. Only in-frame clones appear in the TCRdb table, and some are missing; sequencing was by immunoSEQ multiplex PCR. The repertoire holds around 110,000 clones, with 71% as singletons. Of note for this clone: Its matching antigen is unknown.

The study, taken as a whole, reports: Analysis was performed later, and it showed HLA-associated TCR beta chains to be more clonally expanded than equally common others.

V lost 4 bases and J 3 bases, leaving 15 bases between the germline ends. CDR1 SGHAT and CDR2 FQNNGV come from the germline V gene. This CDR3 has 15 residues. This chain joins TRBV11-2 and TRBJ1-1; D is perhaps TRBD1 (6 bases). The source of this sequence is a female donor in good health and CMV-seronegative. Sequences were obtained from PBMCs. The CDR3 DNA reads as TGTGCCAGCAGCTCATACAGGGCGGTCGACACTGAAGCTTTCTTT. Translated, it gives CASSSYRAVDTEAFF. Complete variable domain (other parts from reference TRBV11-2 and TRBJ1-1): EAGVAQSPRYKIIEKRQSVAFWCNPISGHATLYWYQQILGQGPKLLIQFQNNGVVDDSQLPKDRFSAERLKGVDSTLKIQPAKLEDSAVYLCASSSYRAVDTEAFFGQGTRLTVV.